The present entry profiles one T cell receptor beta chain with its context. The method was immunoSEQ multiplex PCR; TCRdb's version includes in-frame clones alone and lacks a portion of them. Among 190,000 or so clones listed, more than 70% were seen once. Per germline, CDR1 SGHTA and CDR2 FQGNSA. V was trimmed by 5 bases and J by 1 base, leaving 10 bases between them. The CDR3 is 14 residues long. The data originate from a study of blood T cell repertoires in COVID-19. The wider study: Samples of COVID-19 (acute and convalescent) were obtained from the United States, Italy and Spain. In each case, the material was cDNA or gDNA derived from T cells, B-cell-depleted T cells, or PBMCs.

The receptor comes from a man aged 50 or older with active or convalescent COVID-19. The chain links TRBV7-2 to TRBJ2-3; TRBD2 is a possible D gene (5 bases). Sequenced material: peripheral blood. The CDR3 sequence is CASSLSGRTDTQYF. For the CDR3, the DNA is TGTGCCAGCAGCCTCAGCGGACGCACAGATACGCAGTATTTT.